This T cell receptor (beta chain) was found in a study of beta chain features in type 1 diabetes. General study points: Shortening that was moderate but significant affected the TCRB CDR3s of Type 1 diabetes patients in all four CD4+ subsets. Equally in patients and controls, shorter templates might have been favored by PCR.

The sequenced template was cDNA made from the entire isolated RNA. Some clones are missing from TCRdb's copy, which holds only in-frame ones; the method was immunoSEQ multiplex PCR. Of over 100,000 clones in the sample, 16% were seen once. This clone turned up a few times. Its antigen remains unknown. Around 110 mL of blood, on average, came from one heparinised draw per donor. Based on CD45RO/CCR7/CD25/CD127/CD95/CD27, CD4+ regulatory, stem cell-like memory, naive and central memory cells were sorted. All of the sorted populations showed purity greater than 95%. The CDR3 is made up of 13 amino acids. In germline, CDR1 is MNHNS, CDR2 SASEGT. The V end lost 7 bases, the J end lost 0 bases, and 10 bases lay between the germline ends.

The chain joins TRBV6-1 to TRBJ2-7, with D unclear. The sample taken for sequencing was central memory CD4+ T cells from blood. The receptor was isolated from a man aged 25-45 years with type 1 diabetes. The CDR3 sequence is CASIGIGSYEQYF. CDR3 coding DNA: TGTGCCAGCATAGGGATCGGCTCCTACGAGCAGTACTTC.